Detailed here is one TCR beta chain. The target antigen is unknown. PCR was performed using 60 Vbeta and 13 Jbeta primers. TCRdb keeps only in-frame clones here, not all; method: immunoSEQ multiplex PCR. The repertoire holds under 100,000 clones, with approximately 80% as singletons. The data were obtained in a study of cytomegalovirus exposure and HLA in healthy donors. Broader study findings: It was reported in a later analysis that an Asian-associated ancestry cluster showed fewer N-insertions than the roughly 670-donor mean. What TCR beta sequences reportedly achieved was accurate prediction of HLA-A and HLA-B alleles in most subjects. A later analysis showed TCR association rates differing by HLA locus, peaking at DRB1 and lowest at HLA-C.

The length of the CDR3 is 17 residues. The germline V gene encodes CDR1 MNHNS and CDR2 SASEGT. V trimming: 3 bases; J trimming: 4 bases; junction bases outside the gene matches: 9. The TCR sequence derives from a middle-aged man in good health and CMV-seronegative. V and J are TRBV6-1 and TRBJ2-3; TRBD2 matches 11 bases. The sequenced sample was PBMCs. CDR3 residues: CASSDPLSTSGADTQYF. CDR3 DNA sequence: TGTGCCAGCAGTGACCCCTTGTCGACTAGCGGGGCAGATACGCAGTATTTT.